The T cell receptor (beta chain) described here comes from a study of metastatic and nonmetastatic thyroid tumors. Using MiXCR, TCRdb re-called clones from the PCR reads. The table lists under 30,000 clones, 20% to 25% of them singletons. Not a single patient had been given any form of treatment at any point before undergoing thyroid surgery. Trimming took 5 bases from V and 0 from J; bases not matched to a gene: 2. In germline, CDR1 is SGHVS, CDR2 FNYEAQ. The CDR3 length is 14 residues. Material for sequencing was blood. The sequence derives from a female donor with papillary thyroid cancer or a benign thyroid nodule (not recorded which). Some clones in this sample may be carry-over from other donors' samples. The V call is TRBV7-6, the J call TRBJ1-1, with 8 bases aligning to TRBD1. The CDR3 region has the DNA TGTGCCAGCAGCCCGGGACAGGTGAACACTGAAGCTTTCTTT. This translates into CASSPGQVNTEAFF.